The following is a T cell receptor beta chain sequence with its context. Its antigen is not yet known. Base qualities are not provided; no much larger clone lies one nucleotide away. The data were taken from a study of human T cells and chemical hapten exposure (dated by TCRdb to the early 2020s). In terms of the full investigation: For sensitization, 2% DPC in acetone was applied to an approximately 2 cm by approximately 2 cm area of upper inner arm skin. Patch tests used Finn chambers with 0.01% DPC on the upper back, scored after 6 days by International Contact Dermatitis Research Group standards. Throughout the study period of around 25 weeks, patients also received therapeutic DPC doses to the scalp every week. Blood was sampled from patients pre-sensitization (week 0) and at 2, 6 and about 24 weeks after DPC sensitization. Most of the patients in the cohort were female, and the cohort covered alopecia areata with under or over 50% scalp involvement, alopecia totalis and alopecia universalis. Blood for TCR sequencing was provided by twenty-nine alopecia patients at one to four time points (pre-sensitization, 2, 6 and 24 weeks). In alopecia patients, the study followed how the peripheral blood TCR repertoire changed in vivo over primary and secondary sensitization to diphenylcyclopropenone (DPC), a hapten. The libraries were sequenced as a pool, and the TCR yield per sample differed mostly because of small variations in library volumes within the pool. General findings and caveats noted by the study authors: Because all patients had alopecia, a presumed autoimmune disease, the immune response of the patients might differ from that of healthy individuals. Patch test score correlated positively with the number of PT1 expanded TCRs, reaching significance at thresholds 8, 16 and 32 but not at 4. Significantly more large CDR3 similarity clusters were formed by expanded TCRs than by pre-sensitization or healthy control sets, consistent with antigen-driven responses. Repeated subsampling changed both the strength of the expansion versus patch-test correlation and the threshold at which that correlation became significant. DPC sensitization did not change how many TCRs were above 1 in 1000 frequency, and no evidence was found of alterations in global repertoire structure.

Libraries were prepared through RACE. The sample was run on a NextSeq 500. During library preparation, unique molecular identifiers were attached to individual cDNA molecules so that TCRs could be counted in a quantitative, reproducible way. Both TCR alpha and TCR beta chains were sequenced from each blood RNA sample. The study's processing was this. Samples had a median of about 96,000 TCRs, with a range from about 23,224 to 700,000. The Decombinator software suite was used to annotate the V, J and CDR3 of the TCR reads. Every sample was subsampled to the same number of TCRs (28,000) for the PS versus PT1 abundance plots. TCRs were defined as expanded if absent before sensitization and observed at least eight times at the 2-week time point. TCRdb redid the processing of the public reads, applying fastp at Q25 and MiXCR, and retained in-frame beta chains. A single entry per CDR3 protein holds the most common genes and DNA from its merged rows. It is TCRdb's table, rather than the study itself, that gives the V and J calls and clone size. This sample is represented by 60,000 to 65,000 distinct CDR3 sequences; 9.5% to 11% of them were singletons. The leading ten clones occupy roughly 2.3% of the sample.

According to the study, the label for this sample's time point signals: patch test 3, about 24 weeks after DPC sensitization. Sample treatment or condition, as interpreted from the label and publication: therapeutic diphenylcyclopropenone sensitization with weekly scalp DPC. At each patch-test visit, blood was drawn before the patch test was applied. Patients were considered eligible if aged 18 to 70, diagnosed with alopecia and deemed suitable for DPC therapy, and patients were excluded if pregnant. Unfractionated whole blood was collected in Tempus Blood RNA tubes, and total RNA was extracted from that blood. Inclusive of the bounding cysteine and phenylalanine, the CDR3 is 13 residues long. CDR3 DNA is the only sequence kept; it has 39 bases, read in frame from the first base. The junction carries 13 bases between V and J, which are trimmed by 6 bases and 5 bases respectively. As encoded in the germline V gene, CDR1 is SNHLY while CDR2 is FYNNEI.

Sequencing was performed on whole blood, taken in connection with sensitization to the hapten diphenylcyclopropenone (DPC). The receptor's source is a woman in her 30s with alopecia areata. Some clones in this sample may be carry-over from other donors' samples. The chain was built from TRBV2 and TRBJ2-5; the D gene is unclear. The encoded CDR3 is CASSVGYLETQYF. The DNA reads TGTGCCAGCAGCGTAGGATACCTGGAGACCCAGTACTTC.